The sequence of this T cell receptor (beta chain) was determined in a study of Ad26.COV2.S vaccination and SARS-CoV-2 variants. Across the whole study: The donor was enrolled in the Ad26.COV2.S arm of the COV1001 trial. Points from the study as a whole: Spike-specific TCR breadth was greater in vaccine than placebo recipients. Reported post-vaccination CD8+ and CD4+ T cell responses to spike showed substantial breadth.

Clones were read by immunoSEQ multiplex PCR, and TCRdb kept only the in-frame ones, dropping some. Here the sample spans 360,000 or so clones, around 91% being singletons. Treatment defined: over 15 received Ad26.COV2.S at low or high dose, single or two shots; several received placebo; per-sample allocation not given. Sampling took place 63 days after the first vaccine or placebo injection. As concerns this clone: Its matching antigen is unknown.

V dropped 5 bases and J dropped 1 base, with 15 bases sitting between them. CDR1 SEHNR and CDR2 FQNEAQ come from the germline V gene (reference sequence). This CDR3 comprises 16 residues. This specimen consisted of peripheral blood, obtained in a trial of Ad26.COV2.S vaccine versus placebo. The rearrangement uses TRBV7-9 and TRBJ2-1, with a tentative D call TRBD2 (5 bases). The TCR was taken from a person between 18 and 65 years old who received the Ad26.COV2.S COVID-19 vaccine or a placebo. The CDR3 is CASSPESGSSYNEQFF. The CDR3 DNA is TGTGCCAGCAGCCCAGAATCGGGATCGTCCTACAATGAGCAGTTCTTC.